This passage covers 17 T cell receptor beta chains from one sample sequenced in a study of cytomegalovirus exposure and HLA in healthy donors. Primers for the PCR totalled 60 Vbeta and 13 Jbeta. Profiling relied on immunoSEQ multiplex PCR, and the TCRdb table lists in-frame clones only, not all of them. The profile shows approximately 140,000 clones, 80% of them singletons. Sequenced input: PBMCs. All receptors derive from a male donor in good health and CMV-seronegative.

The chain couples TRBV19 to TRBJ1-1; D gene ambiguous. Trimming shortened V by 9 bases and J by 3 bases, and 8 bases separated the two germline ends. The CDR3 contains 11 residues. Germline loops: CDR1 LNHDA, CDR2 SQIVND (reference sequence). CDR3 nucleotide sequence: TGTGCCAGAAGGGAGGACACTGAAGCTTTCTTT. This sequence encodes CARREDTEAFF.

The CDR3 region is CASSPGGSYEKLFF. DNA for the CDR3: TGTGCCAGCAGCCCGGGGGGCAGCTATGAAAAACTGTTTTTT. The chain uses TRBV7-9 and TRBJ1-4; weak D call: TRBD1 (6 bases). Germline V CDR1 and CDR2: SEHNR, FQNEAQ (reference sequence). The length of the CDR3 is 14 residues. The ends were cut back, 5 bases at V and 6 bases at J, with 13 bases in the middle.

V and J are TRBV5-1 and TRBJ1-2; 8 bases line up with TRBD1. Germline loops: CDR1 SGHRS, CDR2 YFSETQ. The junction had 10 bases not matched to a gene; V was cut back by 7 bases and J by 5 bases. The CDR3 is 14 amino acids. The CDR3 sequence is CASGPGTGLYGYTF. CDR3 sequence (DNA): TGCGCCAGCGGACCCGGGACAGGCTTGTATGGCTACACCTTC. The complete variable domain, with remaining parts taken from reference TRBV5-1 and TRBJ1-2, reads KAGVTQTPRYLIKTRGQQVTLSCSPISGHRSVSWYQQTPGQGLQFLFEYFSETQRNKGNFPGRFSGRQFSNSRSEMNVSTLELGDSALYLCASGPGTGLYGYTFGSGTRLTVV.

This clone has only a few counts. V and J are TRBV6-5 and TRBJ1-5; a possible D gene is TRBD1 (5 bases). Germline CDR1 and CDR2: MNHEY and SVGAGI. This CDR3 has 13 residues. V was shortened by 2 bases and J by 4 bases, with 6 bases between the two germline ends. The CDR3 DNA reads TGTGCCAGCAGTTACAGGGGAAATCAGCCCCAGCATTTT. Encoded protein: CASSYRGNQPQHF.

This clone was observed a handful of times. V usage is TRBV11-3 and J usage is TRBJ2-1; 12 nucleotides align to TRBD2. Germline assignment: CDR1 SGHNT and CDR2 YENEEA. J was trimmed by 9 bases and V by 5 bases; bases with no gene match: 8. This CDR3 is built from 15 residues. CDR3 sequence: CASSPSGGDLGEQFF. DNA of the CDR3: TGTGCCAGCAGCCCTAGCGGGGGGGATTTGGGTGAGCAGTTCTTC.

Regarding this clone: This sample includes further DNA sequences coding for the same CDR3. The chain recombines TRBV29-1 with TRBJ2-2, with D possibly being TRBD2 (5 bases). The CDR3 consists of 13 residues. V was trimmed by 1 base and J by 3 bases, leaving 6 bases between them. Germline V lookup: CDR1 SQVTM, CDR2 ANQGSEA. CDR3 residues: CSVEAGDTGELFF. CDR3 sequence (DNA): TGCAGCGTTGAAGCCGGGGACACCGGGGAGCTGTTTTTT.

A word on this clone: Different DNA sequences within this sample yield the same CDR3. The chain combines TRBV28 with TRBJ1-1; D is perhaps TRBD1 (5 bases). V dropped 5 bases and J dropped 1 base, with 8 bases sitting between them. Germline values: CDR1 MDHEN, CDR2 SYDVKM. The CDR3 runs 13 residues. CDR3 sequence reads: CASSQGQNTEAFF. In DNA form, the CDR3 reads TGTGCCAGCAGTCAAGGACAGAACACTGAAGCTTTCTTT.

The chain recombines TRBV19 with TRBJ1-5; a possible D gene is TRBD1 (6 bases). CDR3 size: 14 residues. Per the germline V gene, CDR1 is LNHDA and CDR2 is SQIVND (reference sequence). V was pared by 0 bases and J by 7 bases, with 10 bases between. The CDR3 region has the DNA TGTGCCAGTAGTATAGATCGGGGGGCCCAGCCCCAGCATTTT. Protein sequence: CASSIDRGAQPQHF.

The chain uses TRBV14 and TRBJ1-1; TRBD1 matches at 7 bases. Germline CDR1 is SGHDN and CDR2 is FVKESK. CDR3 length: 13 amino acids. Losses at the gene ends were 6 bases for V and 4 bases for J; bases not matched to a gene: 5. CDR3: CASSDREATEAFF. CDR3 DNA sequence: TGTGCCAGCAGTGACAGGGAAGCCACTGAAGCTTTCTTT.

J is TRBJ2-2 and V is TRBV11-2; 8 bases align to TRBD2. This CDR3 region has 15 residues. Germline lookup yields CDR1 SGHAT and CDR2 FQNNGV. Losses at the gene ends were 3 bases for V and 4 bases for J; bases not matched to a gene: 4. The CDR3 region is CASSFPTSGTGELFF. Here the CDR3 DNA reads TGTGCCAGCAGCTTCCCAACTAGCGGCACCGGGGAGCTGTTTTTT. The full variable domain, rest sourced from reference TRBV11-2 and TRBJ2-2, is EAGVAQSPRYKIIEKRQSVAFWCNPISGHATLYWYQQILGQGPKLLIQFQNNGVVDDSQLPKDRFSAERLKGVDSTLKIQPAKLEDSAVYLCASSFPTSGTGELFFGEGSRLTVL.

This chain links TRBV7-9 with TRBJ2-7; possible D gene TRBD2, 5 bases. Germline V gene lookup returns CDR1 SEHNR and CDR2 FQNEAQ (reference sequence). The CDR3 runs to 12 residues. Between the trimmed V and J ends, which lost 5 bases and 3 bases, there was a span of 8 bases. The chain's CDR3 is CASSQGGYEQYF. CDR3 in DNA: TGTGCCAGCAGCCAAGGAGGCTACGAGCAGTACTTC.

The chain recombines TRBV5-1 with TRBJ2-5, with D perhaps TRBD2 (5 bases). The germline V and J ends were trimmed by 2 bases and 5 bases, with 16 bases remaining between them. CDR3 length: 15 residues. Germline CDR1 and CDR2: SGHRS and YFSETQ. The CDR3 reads CASSLGLAGFETQYF. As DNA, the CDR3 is TGCGCCAGCAGCTTAGGTCTAGCCGGGTTCGAGACCCAGTACTTC.

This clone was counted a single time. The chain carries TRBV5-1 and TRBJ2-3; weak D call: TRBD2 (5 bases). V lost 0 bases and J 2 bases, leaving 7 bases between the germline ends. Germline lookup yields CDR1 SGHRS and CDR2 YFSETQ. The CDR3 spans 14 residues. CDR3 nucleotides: TGCGCCAGCAGCTTGGAGAGGGCCACAGATACGCAGTATTTT. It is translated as CASSLERATDTQYF.

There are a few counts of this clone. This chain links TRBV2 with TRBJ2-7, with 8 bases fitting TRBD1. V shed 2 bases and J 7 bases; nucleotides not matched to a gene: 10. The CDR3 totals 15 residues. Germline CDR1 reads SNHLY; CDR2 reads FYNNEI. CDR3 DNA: TGTGCCAGCAGTGAATCGCCCCGACAGGGGAGTGAGCAGTACTTC. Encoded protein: CASSESPRQGSEQYF.

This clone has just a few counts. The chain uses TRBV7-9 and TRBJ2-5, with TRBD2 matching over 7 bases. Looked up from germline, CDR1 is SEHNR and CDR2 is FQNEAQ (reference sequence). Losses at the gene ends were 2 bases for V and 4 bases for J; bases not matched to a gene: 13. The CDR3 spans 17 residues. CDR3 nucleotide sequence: TGTGCCAGCAGCTTATCCCTTCGTCCCCGCGGGGGAGAGACCCAGTACTTC. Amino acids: CASSLSLRPRGGETQYF.

CDR3 nucleotides: TGCGCCAGCAGTGAGTCGGGACTAGTTCCCGGGGAGCTGTTTTTT. This encodes CASSESGLVPGELFF. The V gene is TRBV10-1, the J gene TRBJ2-2; TRBD2 agrees at 8 bases. After removal of 0 bases from V and 6 bases from J, the junction contained 3 bases not matched to a gene. Germline V gene lookup returns CDR1 WNHNN and CDR2 SYGVQD (reference sequence). The CDR3 is 15 residues long.

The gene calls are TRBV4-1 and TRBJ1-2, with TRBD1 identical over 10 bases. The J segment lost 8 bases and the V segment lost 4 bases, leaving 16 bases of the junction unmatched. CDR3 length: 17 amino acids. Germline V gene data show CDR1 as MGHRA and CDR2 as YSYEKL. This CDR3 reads CASSLFLGTGEGRGYTF. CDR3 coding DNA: TGCGCCAGCAGCCTATTTCTCGGGACAGGGGAGGGTCGAGGCTACACCTTC.